The next 2 T cell receptor beta chains were all read from a single sample in a study of T cell clonotyping in hematopoietic cell transplantation. The method was immunoSEQ multiplex PCR; TCRdb's version includes in-frame clones alone and lacks a portion of them. The sample includes 5,000 to 6,500 clones, just under 80% of them seen just once. The sequencing used peripheral blood mononuclear cells, collected 180 days after allogeneic stem cell transplant. These receptors were taken from an older male patient who had an allogeneic stem cell transplant from an unrelated donor, so T cells may come from the graft donor. Some clones in this sample may be carry-over from other donors' samples.

The chain recombines TRBV29-1 with TRBJ2-3; 10 nucleotides agree with TRBD2. The CDR3 has 17 residues. Unmatched junction bases numbered 12, after V lost 5 bases and J lost 1 base. Germline CDR1 reads SQVTM; CDR2 reads ANQGSEA. The CDR3 DNA sequence: TGCAGCGTTATTACCTTCACCGGGACTAGCGGCACAGATACGCAGTATTTT. Translating gives CSVITFTGTSGTDTQYF.

V and J are TRBV28 and TRBJ2-1; D is ambiguous. The ends were cut back, 3 bases at V and 4 bases at J, with 1 base in the middle. The CDR3 consists of 11 residues. From germline, CDR1 is MDHEN and CDR2 SYDVKM. Here the CDR3 reads CASSLYNEQFF. The CDR3 nucleotides are TGTGCCAGCAGTTTGTACAATGAGCAGTTCTTC. Filled out from reference TRBV28 and TRBJ2-1, the complete variable domain reads DVKVTQSSRYLVKRTGEKVFLECVQDMDHENMFWYRQDPGLGLRLIYFSYDVKMKEKGDIPEGYSVSREKKERFSLILESASTNQTSMYLCASSLYNEQFFGPGTRLTVL.